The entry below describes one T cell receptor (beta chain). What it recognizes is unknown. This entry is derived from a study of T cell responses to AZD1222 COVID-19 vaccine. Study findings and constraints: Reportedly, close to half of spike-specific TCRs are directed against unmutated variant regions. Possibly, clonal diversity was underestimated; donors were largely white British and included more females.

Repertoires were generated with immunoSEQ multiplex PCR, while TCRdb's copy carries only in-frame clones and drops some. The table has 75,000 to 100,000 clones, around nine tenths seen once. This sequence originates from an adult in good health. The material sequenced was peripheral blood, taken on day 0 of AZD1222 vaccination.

The CDR3 coding sequence is TGTGCCAGTAGCCGGGGGGCCCAAGAGACCCAGTACTTC. This gives the protein CASSRGAQETQYF. The genes are TRBV19 and TRBJ2-5; perhaps TRBD2 as D (7 bases). CDR3 length: 13 residues. Germline V CDR1 and CDR2: LNHDA, SQIVND (reference sequence). With 6 bases removed from V and 1 base from J, the gap between germline ends came to 9 bases.